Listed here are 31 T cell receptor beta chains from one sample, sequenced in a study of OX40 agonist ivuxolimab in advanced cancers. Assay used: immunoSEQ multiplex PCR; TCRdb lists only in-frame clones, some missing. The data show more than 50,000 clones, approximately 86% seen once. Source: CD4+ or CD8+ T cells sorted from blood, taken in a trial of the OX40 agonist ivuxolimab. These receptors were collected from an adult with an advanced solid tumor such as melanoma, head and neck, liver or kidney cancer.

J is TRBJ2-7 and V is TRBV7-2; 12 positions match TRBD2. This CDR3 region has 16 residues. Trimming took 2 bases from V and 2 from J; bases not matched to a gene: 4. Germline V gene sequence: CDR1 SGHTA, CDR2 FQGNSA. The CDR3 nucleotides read TGTGCCAGCAGCTTAAGGCCTAGCGGGAGGGCCTACGAGCAGTACTTC. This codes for CASSLRPSGRAYEQYF. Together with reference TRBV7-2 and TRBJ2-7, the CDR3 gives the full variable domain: GAGVSQSPSNKVTEKGKDVELRCDPISGHTALYWYRQSLGQGLEFLIYFQGNSAPDKSGLPSDRFSAERTGGSVSTLTIQRTQQEDSAVYLCASSLRPSGRAYEQYFGPGTRLTVT.

The DNA of the CDR3 is TGTGCCAGCAGCTCAACACTCTTAACGCGGTCCGGAAACACCATATATTTT. Its protein product is CASSSTLLTRSGNTIYF. The V and J genes are TRBV28 and TRBJ1-3, with no clear D. The CDR3 is 17 residues long. Trimming left V 6 bases short and J 4 bases short, with 22 bases between. The V gene's germline CDR1 is MDHEN and CDR2 SYDVKM.

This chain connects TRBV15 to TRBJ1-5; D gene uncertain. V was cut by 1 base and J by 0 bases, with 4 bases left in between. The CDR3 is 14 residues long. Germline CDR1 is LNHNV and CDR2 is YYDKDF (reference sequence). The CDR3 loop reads CATSRADSNQPQHF. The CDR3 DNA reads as TGTGCCACCAGCAGAGCTGATAGCAATCAGCCCCAGCATTTT.

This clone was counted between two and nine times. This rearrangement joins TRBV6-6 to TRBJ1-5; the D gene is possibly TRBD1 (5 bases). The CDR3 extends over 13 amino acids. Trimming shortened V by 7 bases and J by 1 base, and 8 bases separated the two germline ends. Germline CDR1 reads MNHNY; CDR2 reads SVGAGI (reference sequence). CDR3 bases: TGTGCCAGCATGGCAGGGAGCAATCAGCCCCAGCATTTT. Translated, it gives CASMAGSNQPQHF.

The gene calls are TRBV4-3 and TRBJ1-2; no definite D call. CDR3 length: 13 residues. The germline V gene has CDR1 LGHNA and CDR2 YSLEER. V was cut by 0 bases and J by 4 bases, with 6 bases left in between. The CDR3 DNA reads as TGCGCCAGCAGCCAAGATCGGGGCTATGGCTACACCTTC. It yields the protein CASSQDRGYGYTF.

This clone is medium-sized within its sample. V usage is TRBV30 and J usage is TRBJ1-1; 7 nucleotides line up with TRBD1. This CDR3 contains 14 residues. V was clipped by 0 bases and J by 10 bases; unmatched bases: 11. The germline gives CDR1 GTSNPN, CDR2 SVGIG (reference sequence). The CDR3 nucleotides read TGTGCCTGGAGTGTCCCCGGCACAGGGGTTTTAGCTTTCTTT. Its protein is CAWSVPGTGVLAFF.

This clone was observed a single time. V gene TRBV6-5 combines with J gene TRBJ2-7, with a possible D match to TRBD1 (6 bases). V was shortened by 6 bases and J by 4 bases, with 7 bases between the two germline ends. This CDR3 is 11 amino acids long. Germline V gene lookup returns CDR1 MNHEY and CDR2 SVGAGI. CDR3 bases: TGTGCCAGCAGCGACAGGTACGAGCAGTACTTC. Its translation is CASSDRYEQYF.

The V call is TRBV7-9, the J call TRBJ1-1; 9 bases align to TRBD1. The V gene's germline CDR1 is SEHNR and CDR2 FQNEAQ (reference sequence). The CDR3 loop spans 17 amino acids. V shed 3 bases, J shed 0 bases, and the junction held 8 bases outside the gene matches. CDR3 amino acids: CASSFIPGQGMNTEAFF. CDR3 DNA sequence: TGTGCCAGCAGCTTTATTCCGGGACAGGGCATGAACACTGAAGCTTTCTTT.

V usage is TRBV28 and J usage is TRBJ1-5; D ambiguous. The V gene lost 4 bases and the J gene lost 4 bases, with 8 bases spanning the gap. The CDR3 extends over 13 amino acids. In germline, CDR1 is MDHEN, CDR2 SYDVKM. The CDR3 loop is CASSSDSNQPQHF. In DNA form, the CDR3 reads TGTGCCAGCAGTTCCGATTCTAATCAGCCCCAGCATTTT.

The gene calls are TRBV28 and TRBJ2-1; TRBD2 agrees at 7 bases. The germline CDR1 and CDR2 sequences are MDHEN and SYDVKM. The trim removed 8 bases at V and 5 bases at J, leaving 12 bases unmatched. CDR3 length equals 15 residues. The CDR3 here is CASLPGRGINNEQFF. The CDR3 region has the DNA TGTGCCAGCCTTCCCGGGCGGGGGATTAACAATGAGCAGTTCTTC. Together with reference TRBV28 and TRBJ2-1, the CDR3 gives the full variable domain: DVKVTQSSRYLVKRTGEKVFLECVQDMDHENMFWYRQDPGLGLRLIYFSYDVKMKEKGDIPEGYSVSREKKERFSLILESASTNQTSMYLCASLPGRGINNEQFFGPGTRLTVL.

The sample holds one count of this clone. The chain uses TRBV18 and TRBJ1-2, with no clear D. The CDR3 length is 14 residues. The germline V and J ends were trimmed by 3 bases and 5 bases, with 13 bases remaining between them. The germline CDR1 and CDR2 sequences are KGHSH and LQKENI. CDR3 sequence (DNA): TGTGCCAGCTCACCTCCGGATCTCGGGTATGGCTACACCTTC. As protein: CASSPPDLGYGYTF.

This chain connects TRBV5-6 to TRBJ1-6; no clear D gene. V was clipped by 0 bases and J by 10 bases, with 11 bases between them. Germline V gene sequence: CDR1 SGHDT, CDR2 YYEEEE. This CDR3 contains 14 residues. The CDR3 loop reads CASSLVGRESPLHF. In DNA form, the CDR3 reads TGTGCCAGCAGCTTGGTGGGGAGGGAGTCACCCCTCCACTTT.

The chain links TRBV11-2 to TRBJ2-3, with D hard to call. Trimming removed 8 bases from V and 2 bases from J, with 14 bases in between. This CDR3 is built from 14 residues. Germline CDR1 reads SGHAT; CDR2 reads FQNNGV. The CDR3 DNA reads TGTGCCAGCCGCTCGCCGGAGCCCACAGATACGCAGTATTTT. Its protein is CASRSPEPTDTQYF. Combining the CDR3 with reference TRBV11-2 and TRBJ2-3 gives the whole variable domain EAGVAQSPRYKIIEKRQSVAFWCNPISGHATLYWYQQILGQGPKLLIQFQNNGVVDDSQLPKDRFSAERLKGVDSTLKIQPAKLEDSAVYLCASRSPEPTDTQYFGPGTRLTVL.

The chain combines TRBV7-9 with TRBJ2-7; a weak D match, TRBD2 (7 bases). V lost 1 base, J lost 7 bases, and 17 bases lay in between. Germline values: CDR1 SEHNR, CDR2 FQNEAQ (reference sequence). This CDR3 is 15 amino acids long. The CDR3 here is CASSLGLAGVGEQYF. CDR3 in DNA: TGTGCCAGCAGCTTAGGACTAGCAGGGGTCGGGGAGCAGTACTTC.

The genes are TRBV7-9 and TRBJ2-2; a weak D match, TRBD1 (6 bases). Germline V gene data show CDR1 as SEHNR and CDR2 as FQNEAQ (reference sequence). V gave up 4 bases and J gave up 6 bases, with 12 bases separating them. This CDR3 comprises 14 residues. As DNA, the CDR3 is TGTGCCAGCAGCTACGGGACACCCGCCGGGGAGCTGTTTTTT. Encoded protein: CASSYGTPAGELFF.

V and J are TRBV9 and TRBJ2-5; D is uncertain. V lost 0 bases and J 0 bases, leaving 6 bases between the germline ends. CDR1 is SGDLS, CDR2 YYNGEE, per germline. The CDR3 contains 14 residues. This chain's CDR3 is CASSVEQYQETQYF. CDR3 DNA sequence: TGTGCCAGCAGCGTAGAACAGTACCAAGAGACCCAGTACTTC.

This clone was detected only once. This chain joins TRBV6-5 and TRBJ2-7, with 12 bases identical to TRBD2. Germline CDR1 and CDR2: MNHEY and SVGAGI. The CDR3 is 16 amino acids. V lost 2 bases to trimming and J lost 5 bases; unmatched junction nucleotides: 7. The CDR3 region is CASSYLLTSGGNEQYF. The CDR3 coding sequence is TGTGCCAGCAGTTACCTATTGACTAGCGGGGGTAACGAGCAGTACTTC.

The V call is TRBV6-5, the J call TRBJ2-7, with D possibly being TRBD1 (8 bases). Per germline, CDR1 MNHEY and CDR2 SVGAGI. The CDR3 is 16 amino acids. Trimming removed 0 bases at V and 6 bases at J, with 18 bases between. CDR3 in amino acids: CASSYSGGGQVLEQYF. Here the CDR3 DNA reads TGTGCCAGCAGTTACTCCGGCGGGGGACAGGTACTCGAGCAGTACTTC.

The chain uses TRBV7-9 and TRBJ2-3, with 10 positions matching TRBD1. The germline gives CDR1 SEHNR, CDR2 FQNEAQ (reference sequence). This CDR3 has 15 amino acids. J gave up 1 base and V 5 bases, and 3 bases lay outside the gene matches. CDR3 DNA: TGTGCCAGCAGCCCCGGGACAGGGGGCACAGATACGCAGTATTTT. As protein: CASSPGTGGTDTQYF.

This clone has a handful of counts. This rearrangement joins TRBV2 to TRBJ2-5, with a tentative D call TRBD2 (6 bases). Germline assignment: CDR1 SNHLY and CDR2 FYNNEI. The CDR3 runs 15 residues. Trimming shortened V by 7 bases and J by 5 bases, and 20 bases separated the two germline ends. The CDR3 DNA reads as TGTGCCAGCAAGGCAGGAACGGGAGCTGGGGAGACCCAGTACTTC. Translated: CASKAGTGAGETQYF. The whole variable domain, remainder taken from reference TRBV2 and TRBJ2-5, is EPEVTQTPSHQVTQMGQEVILRCVPISNHLYFYWYRQILGQKVEFLVSFYNNEISEKSEIFDDQFSVERPDGSNFTLKIRSTKLEDSAMYFCASKAGTGAGETQYFGPGTRLLVL.

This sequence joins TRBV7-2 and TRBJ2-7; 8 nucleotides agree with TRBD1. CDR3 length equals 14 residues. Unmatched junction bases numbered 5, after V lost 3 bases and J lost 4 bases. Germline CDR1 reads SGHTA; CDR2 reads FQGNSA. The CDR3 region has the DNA TGTGCCAGCAGCTTTACCGGACAGGGATACGAGCAGTACTTC. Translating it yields CASSFTGQGYEQYF.

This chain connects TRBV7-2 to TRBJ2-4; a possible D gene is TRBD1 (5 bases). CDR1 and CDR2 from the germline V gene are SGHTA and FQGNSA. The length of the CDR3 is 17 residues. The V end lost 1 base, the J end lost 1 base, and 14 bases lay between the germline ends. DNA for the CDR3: TGTGCCAGCAGCTTAGGGGGCCTACTGTTTGCCAAAAACATTCAGTACTTC. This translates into CASSLGGLLFAKNIQYF.

CDR3: CASSSTSGLAKNIQYF. Here the CDR3 DNA reads TGTGCCAGCAGTAGTACTAGCGGACTAGCCAAAAACATTCAGTACTTC. The V gene is TRBV28, the J gene TRBJ2-4; 8 bases line up with TRBD2. Germline loops: CDR1 MDHEN, CDR2 SYDVKM. V shed 5 bases and J 0 bases; nucleotides not matched to a gene: 6. The CDR3 contains 16 residues. Full variable domain (missing parts from reference TRBV28 and TRBJ2-4): DVKVTQSSRYLVKRTGEKVFLECVQDMDHENMFWYRQDPGLGLRLIYFSYDVKMKEKGDIPEGYSVSREKKERFSLILESASTNQTSMYLCASSSTSGLAKNIQYFGAGTRLSVL.

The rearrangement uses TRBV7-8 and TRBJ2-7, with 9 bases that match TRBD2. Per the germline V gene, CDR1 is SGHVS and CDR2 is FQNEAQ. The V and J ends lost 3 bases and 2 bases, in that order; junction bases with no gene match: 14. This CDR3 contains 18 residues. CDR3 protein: CASSLVGTSSTRAYEQYF. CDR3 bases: TGTGCCAGCAGCTTGGTCGGGACTAGCTCAACCCGCGCCTACGAGCAGTACTTC.

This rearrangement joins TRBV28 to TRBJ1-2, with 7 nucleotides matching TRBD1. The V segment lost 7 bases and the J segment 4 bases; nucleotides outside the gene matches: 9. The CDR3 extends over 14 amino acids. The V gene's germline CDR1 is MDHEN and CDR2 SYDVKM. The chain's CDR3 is CASTSDRVVYGYTF. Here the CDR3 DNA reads TGTGCCAGCACATCCGACAGGGTGGTCTATGGCTACACCTTC.

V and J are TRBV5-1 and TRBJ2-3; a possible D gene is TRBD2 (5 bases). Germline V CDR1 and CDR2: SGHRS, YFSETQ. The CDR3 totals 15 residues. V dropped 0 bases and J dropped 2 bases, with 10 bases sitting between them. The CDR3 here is CASSLVGAVTDTQYF. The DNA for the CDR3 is TGCGCCAGCAGCTTGGTAGGAGCGGTCACAGATACGCAGTATTTT.

CDR3 in DNA: TGTGCCAGCAGTTTAGGGCTGAACTATTCACCCCTCCACTTT. It is translated as CASSLGLNYSPLHF. The rearrangement joins TRBV27 to TRBJ1-6; D is undetermined. Germline CDR1 MNHEY, CDR2 SMNVEV (reference sequence). CDR3 size: 14 residues. The germline V and J ends were trimmed by 2 bases and 8 bases, with 10 bases remaining between them.

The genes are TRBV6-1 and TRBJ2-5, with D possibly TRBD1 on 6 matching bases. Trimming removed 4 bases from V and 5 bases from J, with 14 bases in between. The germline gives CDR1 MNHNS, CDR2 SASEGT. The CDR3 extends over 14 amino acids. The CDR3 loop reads CASSGRGGDETQYF. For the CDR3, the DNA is TGTGCCAGCAGTGGAAGAGGGGGTGACGAGACCCAGTACTTC.

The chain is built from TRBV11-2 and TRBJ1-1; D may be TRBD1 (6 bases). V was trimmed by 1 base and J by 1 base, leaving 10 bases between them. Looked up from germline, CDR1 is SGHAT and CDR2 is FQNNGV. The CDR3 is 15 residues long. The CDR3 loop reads CASSLAGAQNTEAFF. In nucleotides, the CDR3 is TGTGCCAGCAGCTTAGCAGGGGCCCAGAACACTGAAGCTTTCTTT.

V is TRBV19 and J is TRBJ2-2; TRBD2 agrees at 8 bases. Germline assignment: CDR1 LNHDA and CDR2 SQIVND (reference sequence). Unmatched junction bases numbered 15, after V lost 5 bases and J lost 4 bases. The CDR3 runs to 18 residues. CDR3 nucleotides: TGTGCCAGTAGTCCCTGGGACACCGGGGGGGGTCGCACCGGGGAGCTGTTTTTT. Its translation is CASSPWDTGGGRTGELFF.

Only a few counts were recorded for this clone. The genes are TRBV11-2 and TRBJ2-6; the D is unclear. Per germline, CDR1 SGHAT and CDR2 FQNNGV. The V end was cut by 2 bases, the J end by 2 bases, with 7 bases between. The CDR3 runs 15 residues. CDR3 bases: TGTGCCAGCAGCTTATTTGGTACTGGGGCCAACGTCCTGACTTTC. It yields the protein CASSLFGTGANVLTF.